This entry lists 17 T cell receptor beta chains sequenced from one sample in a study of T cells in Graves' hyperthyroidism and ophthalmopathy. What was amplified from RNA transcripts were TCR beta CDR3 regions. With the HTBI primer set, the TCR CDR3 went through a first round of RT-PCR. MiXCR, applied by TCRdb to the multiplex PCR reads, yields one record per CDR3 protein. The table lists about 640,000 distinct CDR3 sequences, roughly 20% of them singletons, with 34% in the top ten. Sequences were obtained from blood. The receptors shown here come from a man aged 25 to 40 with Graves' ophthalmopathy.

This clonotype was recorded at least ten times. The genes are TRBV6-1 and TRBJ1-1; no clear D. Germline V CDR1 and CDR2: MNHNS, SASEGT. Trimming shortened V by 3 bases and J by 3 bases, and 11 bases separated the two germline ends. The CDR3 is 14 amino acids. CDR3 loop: CASSESREYTEAFF. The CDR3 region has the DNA TGTGCCAGCAGTGAGTCTCGGGAGTACACTGAAGCTTTCTTT.

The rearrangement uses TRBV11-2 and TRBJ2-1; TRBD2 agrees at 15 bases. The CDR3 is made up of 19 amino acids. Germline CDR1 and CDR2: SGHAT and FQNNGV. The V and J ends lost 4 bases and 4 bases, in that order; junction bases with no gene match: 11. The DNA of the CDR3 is TGTGCCAGCAGCTCGAGGACTAGCGGGAGGGCCCTAAGGTACAATGAGCAGTTCTTC. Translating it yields CASSSRTSGRALRYNEQFF.

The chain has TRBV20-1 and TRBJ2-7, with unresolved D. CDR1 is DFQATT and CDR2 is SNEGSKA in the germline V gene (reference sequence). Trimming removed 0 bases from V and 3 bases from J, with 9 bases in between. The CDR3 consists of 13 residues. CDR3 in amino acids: CSARDLADYEQYF. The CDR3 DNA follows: TGCAGTGCTAGAGATTTGGCAGACTACGAGCAGTACTTC.

CDR3 protein: CSARETGDNSPLHF. For the CDR3, the DNA is TGCAGTGCTAGAGAGACAGGGGATAATTCACCCCTCCACTTT. The chain joins TRBV20-1 to TRBJ1-6, with 8 nucleotides matching TRBD1. The V gene end was trimmed by 0 bases and the J gene end by 5 bases; junction bases not matched to a gene: 0. This CDR3 is built from 14 residues. In germline, CDR1 is DFQATT, CDR2 SNEGSKA (reference sequence).

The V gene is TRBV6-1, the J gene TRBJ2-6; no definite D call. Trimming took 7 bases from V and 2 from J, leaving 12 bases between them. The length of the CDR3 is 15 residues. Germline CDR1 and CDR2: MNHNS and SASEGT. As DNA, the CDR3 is TGTGCCAGCAAGATTCAGACTGCTGGGGCCAACGTCCTGACTTTC. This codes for CASKIQTAGANVLTF.

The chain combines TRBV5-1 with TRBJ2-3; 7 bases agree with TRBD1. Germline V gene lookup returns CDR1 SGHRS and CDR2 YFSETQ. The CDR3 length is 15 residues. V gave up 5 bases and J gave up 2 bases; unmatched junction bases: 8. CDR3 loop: CASSMGQTDTDTQYF. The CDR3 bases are TGCGCCAGCAGTATGGGACAGACAGACACAGATACGCAGTATTTT.

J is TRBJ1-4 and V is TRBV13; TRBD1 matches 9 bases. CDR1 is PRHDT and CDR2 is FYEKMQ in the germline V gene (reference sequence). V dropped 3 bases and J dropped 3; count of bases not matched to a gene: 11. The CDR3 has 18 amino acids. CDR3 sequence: CASSLSFDRGESNEKLFF. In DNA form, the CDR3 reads TGTGCCAGCAGCTTGTCCTTCGACAGGGGGGAATCTAATGAAAAACTGTTTTTT. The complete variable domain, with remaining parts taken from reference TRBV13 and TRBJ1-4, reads AAGVIQSPRHLIKEKRETATLKCYPIPRHDTVYWYQQGPGQDPQFLISFYEKMQSDKGSIPDRFSAQQFSDYHSELNMSSLELGDSALYFCASSLSFDRGESNEKLFFGSGTQLSVL.

CDR3 sequence: CASSYSDPFPTNEQFF. In DNA, the CDR3 is TGTGCCAGCAGTTACTCGGATCCATTCCCAACCAATGAGCAGTTCTTC. The chain uses TRBV6-2 or TRBV6-3 and TRBJ2-1; D unresolved. The germline V and J ends were trimmed by 0 bases and 6 bases, with 15 bases remaining between them. In germline, CDR1 is MNHEY, CDR2 SVGEGT. This CDR3 has 16 residues.

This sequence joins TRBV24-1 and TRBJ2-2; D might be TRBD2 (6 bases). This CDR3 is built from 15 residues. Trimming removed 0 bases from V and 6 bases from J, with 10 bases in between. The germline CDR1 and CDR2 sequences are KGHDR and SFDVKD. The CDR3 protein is CATSDLQLAAGELFF. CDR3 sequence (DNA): TGTGCCACCAGTGATTTGCAACTAGCAGCCGGGGAGCTGTTTTTT.

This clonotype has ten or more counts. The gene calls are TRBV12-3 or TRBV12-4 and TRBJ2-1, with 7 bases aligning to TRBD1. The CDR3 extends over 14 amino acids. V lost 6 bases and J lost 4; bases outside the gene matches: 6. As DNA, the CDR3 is TGTGCCAGCAGAGGGGACAGCAGATACAATGAGCAGTTCTTC. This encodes CASRGDSRYNEQFF.

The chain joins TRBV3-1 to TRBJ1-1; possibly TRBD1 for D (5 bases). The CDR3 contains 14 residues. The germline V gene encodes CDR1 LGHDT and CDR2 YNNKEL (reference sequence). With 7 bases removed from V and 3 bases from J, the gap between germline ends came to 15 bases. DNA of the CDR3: TGTGCCAGCAACAACGGGGGATCGGACACTGAAGCTTTCTTT. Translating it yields CASNNGGSDTEAFF.

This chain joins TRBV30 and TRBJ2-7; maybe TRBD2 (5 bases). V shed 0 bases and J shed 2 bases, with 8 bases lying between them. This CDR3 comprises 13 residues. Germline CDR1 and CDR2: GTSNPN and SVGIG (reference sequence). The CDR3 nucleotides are TGTGCCTGGAGTGTAGCGGTAGCCTACGAGCAGTACTTC. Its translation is CAWSVAVAYEQYF.

The CDR3 DNA reads TGTGCCAGCAGCCAAGTGACAGGGCTGGTCGAGACCCAGTACTTC. Amino acids: CASSQVTGLVETQYF. V gene TRBV4-2 combines with J gene TRBJ2-5; TRBD1 matches at 7 bases. J gave up 5 bases and V 1 base, and 7 bases lay outside the gene matches. Germline V gene lookup returns CDR1 LGHNA and CDR2 YNFKEQ. The CDR3 totals 15 residues.

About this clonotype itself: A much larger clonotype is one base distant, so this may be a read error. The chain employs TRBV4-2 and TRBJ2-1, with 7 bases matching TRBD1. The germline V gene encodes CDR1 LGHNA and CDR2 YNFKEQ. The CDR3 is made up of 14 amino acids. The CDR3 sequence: CASSQGTENNERFF. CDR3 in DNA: TGTGCCAGCAGCCAGGGGACAGAGAACAATGAGCGGTTCTTC.

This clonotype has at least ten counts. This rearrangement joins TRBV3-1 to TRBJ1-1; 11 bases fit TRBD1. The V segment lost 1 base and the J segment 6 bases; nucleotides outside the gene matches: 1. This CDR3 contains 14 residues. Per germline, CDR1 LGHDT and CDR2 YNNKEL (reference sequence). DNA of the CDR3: TGTGCCAGCAGCCAAGTGGACAGGGGGCCTGAAGCTTTCTTT. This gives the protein CASSQVDRGPEAFF.

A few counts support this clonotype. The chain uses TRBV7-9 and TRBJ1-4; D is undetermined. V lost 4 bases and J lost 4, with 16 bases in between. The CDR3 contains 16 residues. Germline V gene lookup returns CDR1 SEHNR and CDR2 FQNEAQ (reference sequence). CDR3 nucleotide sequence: TGTGCCAGCAGCTCAACTTCGGGCGGCTTTAATGAAAAACTGTTTTTT. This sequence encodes CASSSTSGGFNEKLFF.

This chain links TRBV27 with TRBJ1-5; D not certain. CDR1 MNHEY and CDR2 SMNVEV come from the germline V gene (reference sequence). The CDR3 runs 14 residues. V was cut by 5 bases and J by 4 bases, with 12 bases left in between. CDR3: CASSPGLRNQPQHF. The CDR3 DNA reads TGTGCCAGCAGTCCCGGACTCAGAAATCAGCCCCAGCATTTT.